A single T cell receptor (beta chain) is shown here with its context. The protocol was immunoSEQ multiplex PCR, while the TCRdb copy is restricted to in-frame clones and leaves out a portion. The sample yields about 48,000 clones, 82% seen once. The record originates from a study of radiotherapy plus CTLA-4 blockade in lung cancer. The germline CDR1 and CDR2 sequences are LNHDA and SQIVND (reference sequence). Trimming cost V 3 bases and J 4 bases, with 13 bases left between them. The CDR3 has 15 residues. Patients in the study, people with chemo-refractory metastatic non-small-cell lung cancer, received focal radiation plus ipilimumab CTLA-4 blockade.

The sequences come from peripheral blood, collected from a patient treated with radiotherapy plus ipilimumab. The source is a human donor with non-small cell lung cancer who had stable disease on radiotherapy plus ipilimumab. V usage is TRBV19 and J usage is TRBJ2-1; tentatively, D is TRBD1 (5 bases). The CDR3 bases are TGTGCCAGTAGTATCGAACAGGCCCTTTACAATGAGCAGTTCTTC. It codes for CASSIEQALYNEQFF.